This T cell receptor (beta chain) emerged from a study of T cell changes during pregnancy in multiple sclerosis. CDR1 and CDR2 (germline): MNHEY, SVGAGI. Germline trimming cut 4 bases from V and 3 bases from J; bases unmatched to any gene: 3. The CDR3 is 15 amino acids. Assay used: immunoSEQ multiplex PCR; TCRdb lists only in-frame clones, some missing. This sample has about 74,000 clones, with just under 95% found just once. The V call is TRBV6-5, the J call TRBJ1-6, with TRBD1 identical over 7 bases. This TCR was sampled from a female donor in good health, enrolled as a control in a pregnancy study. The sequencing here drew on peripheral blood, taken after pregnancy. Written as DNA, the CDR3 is TGTGCCAGCAGTTCTCACAGGGGCTATAATTCACCCCTCCACTTT. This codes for CASSSHRGYNSPLHF.